This T cell receptor (beta chain) is from a study of control samples from healthy donors and cancer patients (dated by TCRdb to the early 2020s). Reading the germline V gene gives CDR1 SGHTA and CDR2 FQGNSA. The V end loses 3 bases and the J end loses 4 bases, and a stretch of 6 bases separates them. Inclusive of the bounding cysteine and phenylalanine, the CDR3 is 12 residues long. This entry keeps only the CDR3 DNA: 36 bases, framed from base 1. Libraries came from the immunoSEQ multiplex PCR assay. Here the immuneACCESS table is served through TCRdb, limited to in-frame sequences with V and J called. Missing clones are a known gap in these copies; in checked studies unresolved V genes cover under half, and the rest lacks a known reason. The sample table contains approximately 50,000 clones; only one count was recorded for more than 80% of them. The ten largest clonotypes hold roughly 0.8% of the sample.

With respect to this clone: This clone's antigen is unknown. No much larger clonotype is one base removed from it; base qualities were not supplied.

Sequenced material: PBMCs. This TCR derives from a young man with colorectal cancer. The sequence joins TRBV7-2 to TRBJ1-1; the D segment cannot be called with confidence. The CDR3 has the sequence CASSFWTTEAFF. The sequenced DNA is TGTGCCAGCAGCTTCTGGACCACTGAAGCTTTCTTT.